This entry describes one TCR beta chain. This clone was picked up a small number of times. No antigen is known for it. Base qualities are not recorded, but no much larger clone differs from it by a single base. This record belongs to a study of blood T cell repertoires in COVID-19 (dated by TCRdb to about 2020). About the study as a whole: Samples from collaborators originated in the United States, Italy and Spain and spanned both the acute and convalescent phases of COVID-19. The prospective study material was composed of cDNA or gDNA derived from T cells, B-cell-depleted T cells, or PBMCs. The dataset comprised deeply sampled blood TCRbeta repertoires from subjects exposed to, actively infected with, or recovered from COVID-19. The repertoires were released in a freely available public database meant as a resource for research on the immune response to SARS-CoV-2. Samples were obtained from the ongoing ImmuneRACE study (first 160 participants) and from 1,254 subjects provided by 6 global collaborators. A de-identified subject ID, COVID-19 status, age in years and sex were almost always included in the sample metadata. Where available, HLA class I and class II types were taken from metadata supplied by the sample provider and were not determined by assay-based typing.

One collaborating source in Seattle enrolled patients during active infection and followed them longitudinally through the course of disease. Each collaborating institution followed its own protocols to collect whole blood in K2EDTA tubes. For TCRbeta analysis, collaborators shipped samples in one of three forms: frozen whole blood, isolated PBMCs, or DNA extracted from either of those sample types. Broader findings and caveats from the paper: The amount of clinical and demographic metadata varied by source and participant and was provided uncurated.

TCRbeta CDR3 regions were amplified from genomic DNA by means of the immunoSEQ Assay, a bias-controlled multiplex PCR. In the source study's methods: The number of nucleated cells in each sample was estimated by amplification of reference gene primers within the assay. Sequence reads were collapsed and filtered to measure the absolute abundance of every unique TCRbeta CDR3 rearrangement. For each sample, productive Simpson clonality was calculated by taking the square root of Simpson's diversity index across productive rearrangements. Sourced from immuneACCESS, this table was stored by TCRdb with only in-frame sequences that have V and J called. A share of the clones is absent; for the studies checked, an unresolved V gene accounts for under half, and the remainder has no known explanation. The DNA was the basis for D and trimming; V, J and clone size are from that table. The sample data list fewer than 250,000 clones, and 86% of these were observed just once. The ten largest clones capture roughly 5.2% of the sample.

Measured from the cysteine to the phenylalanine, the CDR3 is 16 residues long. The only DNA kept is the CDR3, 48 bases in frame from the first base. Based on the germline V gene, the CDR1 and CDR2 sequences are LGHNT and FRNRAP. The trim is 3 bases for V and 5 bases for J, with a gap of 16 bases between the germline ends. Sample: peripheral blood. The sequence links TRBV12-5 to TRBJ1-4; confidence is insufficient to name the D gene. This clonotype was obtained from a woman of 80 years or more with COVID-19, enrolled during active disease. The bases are TGTGCTAGTGGTTTAGTCTTGCGGGATACCAATGAAAAACTGTTTTTT. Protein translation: CASGLVLRDTNEKLFF.